Listed below are T cell receptor beta chains from one sample, sequenced in a study of blood T cell repertoires in COVID-19. Sequencing used immunoSEQ multiplex PCR; TCRdb keeps in-frame clones, though not all of them. In the table there are fewer than 400,000 clones, roughly 85% of which are singletons. Material: peripheral blood. These receptors came from a woman between 18 and 29 years old with acute or convalescent COVID-19. Each CDR3 is given with its conserved first and last residue. D genes are given only for firm matches. Size tells how often a clone was seen (once, few, many) or the class of an expanded clone, and some rows leave it out.

-	15	TRBD1	TRBJ2-1	TRBV18	CASSPGTGSYNEQFF	TGTGCCAGCTCACCTGGGACAGGGTCCTACAATGAGCAGTTCTTC
-	13	-	TRBJ1-1	TRBV6-5	CASSGQPNTEAFF	TGTGCCAGCTCTGGACAGCCGAACACTGAAGCTTTCTTT
-	16	TRBD1	TRBJ1-2	TRBV3-1/TRBV3-2	CASSHVPRTGAWGYTF	TGTGCCAGCAGCCACGTCCCGCGGACAGGGGCTTGGGGCTACACCTTC
-	13	-	TRBJ1-2	TRBV19	CASKSVTADGYTF	TGTGCCAGTAAGTCCGTGACAGCAGATGGCTACACCTTC
-	17	TRBD1	TRBJ1-6	TRBV3-1/TRBV3-2	CASSQAPTTGRNSPLHF	TGTGCCAGCAGCCAGGCCCCCACGACAGGGCGTAATTCACCCCTCCACTTT
few	14	TRBD1	TRBJ1-1	TRBV5-4	CASSHARGLTEAFF	TGTGCCAGCAGCCACGCCAGGGGGCTGACTGAAGCTTTCTTT
-	15	TRBD1	TRBJ1-4	TRBV6-1	CASSEAVGGPEKLFF	TGTGCCAGCAGTGAAGCAGTAGGGGGCCCTGAAAAACTGTTTTTT
few	15	-	TRBJ1-4	TRBV4-2	CASSQETATNEKLFF	TGTGCCAGCAGCCAAGAGACTGCAACTAATGAAAAACTGTTTTTT
once	13	-	TRBJ2-4	TRBV6-5	CASSFGSKNIQYF	TGTGCCAGCAGTTTCGGGTCCAAAAACATTCAGTACTTC
few	18	TRBD2	TRBJ2-1	TRBV3-1/TRBV3-2	CASSQEAQPRGGYNEQFF	TGTGCCAGCAGCCAAGAAGCTCAACCGCGGGGAGGGTACAATGAGCAGTTCTTC
-	12	-	TRBJ1-2	TRBV7-9	CASSPDTYGYTF	TGTGCCAGCAGCCCAGACACCTATGGCTACACCTTC
-	14	-	TRBJ1-1	TRBV5-1	CASSFTTGRVKAFF	TGCGCCAGCAGCTTTACCACAGGGCGGGTGAAAGCTTTCTTT